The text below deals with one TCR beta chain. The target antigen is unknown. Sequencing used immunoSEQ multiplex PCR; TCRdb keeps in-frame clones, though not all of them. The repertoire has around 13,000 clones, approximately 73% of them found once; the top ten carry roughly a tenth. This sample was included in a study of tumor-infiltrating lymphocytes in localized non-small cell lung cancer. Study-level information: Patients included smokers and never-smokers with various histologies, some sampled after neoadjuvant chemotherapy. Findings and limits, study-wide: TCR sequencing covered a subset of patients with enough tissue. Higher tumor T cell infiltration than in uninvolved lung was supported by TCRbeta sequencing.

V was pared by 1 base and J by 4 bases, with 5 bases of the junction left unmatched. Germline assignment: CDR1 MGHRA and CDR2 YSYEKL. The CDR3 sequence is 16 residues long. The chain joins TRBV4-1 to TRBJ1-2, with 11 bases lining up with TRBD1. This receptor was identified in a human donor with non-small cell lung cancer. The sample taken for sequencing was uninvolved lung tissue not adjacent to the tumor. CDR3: CASSQGGQGATYGYTF. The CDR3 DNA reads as TGCGCCAGCAGCCAAGGTGGACAGGGGGCGACCTATGGCTACACCTTC.